Listed below are T cell receptor beta chains from one sample, sequenced in a study of cytomegalovirus exposure and HLA in healthy donors. Produced via immunoSEQ multiplex PCR; TCRdb's table is partial and in-frame only. This sample has roughly 200,000 clones, with around four fifths found just once. The sequencing sample was made of PBMCs. The receptors were gathered from a woman in her thirties or forties in good health and CMV-seronegative. Both conserved end residues are part of each CDR3. Each record gives: J gene, D gene, clone size, V gene, CDR3 protein, CDR3 DNA. A D gene is named only where the DNA matches it firmly. Clone sizes are given selectively: once, few, many, or a class where the clone is expanded.

TRBJ2-7,TRBD1,once,TRBV11-3,CASSSPRDRTLDEQYF,TGTGCCAGCAGCTCCCCCCGGGACAGGACGCTTGATGAGCAGTACTTC
TRBJ2-5,TRBD1,.,TRBV5-1,CASRRPGGGETQYF,TGCGCCAGCAGACGGCCAGGGGGCGGAGAGACCCAGTACTTC
TRBJ2-5,TRBD1,.,TRBV9,CASSVPRGYQETQYF,TGTGCCAGCAGCGTCCCCAGGGGGTACCAAGAGACCCAGTACTTC
TRBJ1-4,.,.,TRBV11-2,CASSWADEKLFF,TGTGCCAGCAGCTGGGCTGACGAAAAACTGTTTTTT
TRBJ2-5,.,.,TRBV5-4,CASSLAGEHHETQYF,TGTGCCAGCAGCTTGGCCGGGGAACACCACGAGACCCAGTACTTC
TRBJ2-6,TRBD1,few,TRBV29-1,CSVRLGTGNSGANVLTF,TGCAGCGTGAGGTTGGGGACAGGGAACTCTGGGGCCAACGTCCTGACTTTC
TRBJ2-5,.,.,TRBV5-1,CASSFNPGYQETQYF,TGCGCCAGCAGCTTTAACCCAGGGTACCAAGAGACCCAGTACTTC
TRBJ1-5,.,.,TRBV15,CATSRDTIYSNQPQHF,TGTGCCACCAGCAGAGATACCATCTATAGCAATCAGCCCCAGCATTTT
TRBJ1-6,TRBD1,.,TRBV11-3,CASSLASTGSSNSPLHF,TGTGCCAGCAGCTTAGCGTCGACAGGGTCGAGTAATTCACCCCTCCACTTT
TRBJ1-5,TRBD1,once,TRBV6-6,CASRPSRDSSNQPQHF,TGTGCCAGCAGACCAAGCCGGGACAGCAGCAATCAGCCCCAGCATTTT
TRBJ2-3,.,.,TRBV7-9,CASSLTDRSYRTDTQYF,TGTGCCAGCAGCTTAACGGATCGGAGCTATCGCACAGATACGCAGTATTTT
TRBJ1-1,TRBD1,.,TRBV30,CAWSPEGAGEAFF,TGTGCCTGGAGTCCTGAGGGGGCGGGTGAAGCTTTCTTT
TRBJ2-7,.,once,TRBV25-1,CASSEDGQNYEQYF,TGTGCCAGCAGTGAAGATGGACAGAACTACGAGCAGTACTTC
TRBJ1-2,.,.,TRBV5-4,CASSTGSNGYTF,TGTGCCAGCAGCACCGGGTCAAATGGCTACACCTTC
TRBJ2-7,.,.,TRBV2,CASSEGAGSSYEQYF,TGTGCCAGCAGTGAAGGGGCGGGGAGCTCCTACGAGCAGTACTTC
TRBJ1-1,.,once,TRBV29-1,CSVVNPGVEAFF,TGCAGCGTCGTAAATCCAGGGGTTGAAGCTTTCTTT
TRBJ2-1,.,few,TRBV11-3,CASSLGWGGSGPFDNEQFF,TGTGCCAGCAGCTTAGGATGGGGAGGAAGCGGACCGTTTGACAATGAGCAGTTCTTC
TRBJ1-1,.,once,TRBV5-1,CASSTDGENTEAFF,TGCGCCAGCAGCACCGACGGAGAGAACACTGAAGCTTTCTTT
TRBJ2-7,TRBD1,.,TRBV19,CASSTRRDRGYEQYF,TGTGCCAGTAGTACCCGCCGAGACAGGGGCTACGAGCAGTACTTC
TRBJ2-7,.,.,TRBV29-1,CSPASRQPSYEQYF,TGCAGCCCTGCATCCAGACAGCCCTCCTACGAGCAGTACTTC
TRBJ1-5,TRBD1,.,TRBV7-2,CASSLAGQNQPQHF,TGTGCCAGCAGCTTAGCGGGACAGAACCAGCCCCAGCATTTT
TRBJ1-6,TRBD1,once,TRBV18,CASSPGGTGFTNSPLHF,TGTGCCAGCTCACCGGGCGGGACAGGGTTTACCAATTCACCCCTCCACTTT
TRBJ2-7,.,.,TRBV2,CASGSSYEQYF,TGTGCCAGCGGGAGCTCCTACGAGCAGTACTTC
TRBJ2-1,.,.,TRBV19,CASSRTTYNEQFF,TGTGCCAGTAGTAGGACTACCTACAATGAGCAGTTCTTC
TRBJ2-2,TRBD1,few,TRBV6-6,CASGRTGRNTGELFF,TGTGCCAGCGGCCGGACAGGGAGGAACACCGGGGAGCTGTTTTTT
TRBJ1-4,TRBD1,.,TRBV6-1,CASVGQPSTNEKLFF,TGTGCCAGCGTGGGACAGCCGTCGACTAATGAAAAACTGTTTTTT
TRBJ2-3,.,.,TRBV7-8,CASSPQRRPTDTQYF,TGTGCCAGCAGCCCTCAGAGGCGGCCCACAGATACGCAGTATTTT
TRBJ1-1,.,.,TRBV4-3,CASSQAIVNTEAFF,TGCGCCAGCAGCCAAGCCATTGTGAACACTGAAGCTTTCTTT
TRBJ1-4,.,.,TRBV7-9,CASSQAGLREKLFF,TGTGCCAGCAGCCAGGCGGGGCTGAGGGAAAAACTGTTTTTT
TRBJ1-6,TRBD1,.,TRBV11-2,CASSLTTQLRQGENSPLHF,TGTGCCAGCAGCCTGACTACTCAACTTCGACAGGGGGAAAATTCACCCCTCCACTTT
TRBJ2-7,TRBD1,.,TRBV7-6,CASSAAEGAREQYF,TGTGCCAGCAGCGCCGCAGAGGGGGCGCGGGAGCAGTACTTC
TRBJ1-2,.,.,TRBV4-3,CASSLARGALGYTF,TGCGCCAGCAGCTTAGCCCGGGGGGCTCTTGGCTACACCTTC
TRBJ2-2,.,few,TRBV19,CASSIPRGDTGELFF,TGTGCCAGTAGTATACCTCGGGGTGACACCGGGGAGCTGTTTTTT
TRBJ2-5,.,.,TRBV10-3,CAISVGETQYF,TGTGCCATCAGTGTCGGTGAGACCCAGTACTTC
TRBJ1-1,.,.,TRBV19,CASSSGNTEAFF,TGTGCCAGTAGCTCGGGGAACACTGAAGCTTTCTTT
TRBJ2-7,TRBD1,once,TRBV5-1,CASSLAAGGGGEQYF,TGCGCCAGCAGCTTGGCCGCAGGGGGCGGCGGCGAGCAGTACTTC
TRBJ2-5,.,.,TRBV7-9,CASSYWTTEETQYF,TGTGCCAGCAGCTACTGGACTACTGAAGAGACCCAGTACTTC
TRBJ1-2,TRBD1,.,TRBV11-2,CASSHLRTGGPSNYGYTF,TGTGCCAGCAGTCATCTTCGGACAGGGGGCCCGTCTAACTATGGCTACACCTTC
TRBJ2-7,TRBD1,.,TRBV5-1,CASSWRGQGNSYEQYF,TGCGCCAGCAGCTGGCGGGGACAGGGAAACTCCTACGAGCAGTACTTC
TRBJ2-5,TRBD2,.,TRBV5-1,CASSLETSGGRETQYF,TGCGCCAGCAGCTTGGAAACTAGCGGGGGGAGAGAGACCCAGTACTTC
TRBJ2-7,.,.,TRBV15,CATSRGPQGTYEQYF,TGTGCCACCAGCAGAGGTCCACAGGGAACCTACGAGCAGTACTTC
TRBJ1-6,.,few,TRBV11-1,CASSSGVVYSPLHF,TGTGCCAGCAGCTCGGGGGTCGTTTATTCACCCCTCCACTTT
TRBJ2-3,.,.,TRBV27,CASSLLVGGTDTQYF,TGTGCCAGCAGTCTTCTAGTGGGAGGCACAGATACGCAGTATTTT
TRBJ2-7,TRBD1,.,TRBV5-1,CASSLAPGGLHYEQYF,TGCGCCAGCAGCTTGGCCCCAGGGGGTTTACACTACGAGCAGTACTTC
TRBJ1-4,.,few,TRBV5-1,CASSSGVRGEKLFF,TGCGCCAGCAGCTCGGGGGTGAGAGGTGAAAAACTGTTTTTT
TRBJ2-6,.,few,TRBV7-2,CASSLVVGASGANVLTF,TGTGCCAGCAGCTTAGTAGTCGGAGCCTCTGGGGCCAACGTCCTGACTTTC
TRBJ1-2,.,.,TRBV18,CASSPGPSLYGYTF,TGTGCCAGCTCACCGGGCCCTAGCTTGTATGGCTACACCTTC